These 14 T cell receptor beta chains share one sample of origin, sequenced in a study of T cell repertoires in cytomegalovirus infection. TCRdb re-derived calls from the reads in MiXCR, one entry per CDR3 protein. The profile shows approximately 730,000 distinct CDR3 sequences, about 29% of them singletons. For these TCRs, the target antigens are not known. This sample comprised cultured CD8+ T cells from PBMCs, obtained from culture after CMV antigen stimulation. These receptors all stem from a human donor in good health (CMV status not recorded). Some clones in this sample may be carry-over from other donors' samples.

V usage is TRBV11-2 and J usage is TRBJ2-3; 8 bases agree with TRBD2. With 3 bases clipped from V and 3 bases from J, the junction kept 8 bases outside the gene matches. Germline V lookup: CDR1 SGHAT, CDR2 FQNNGV. The CDR3 has 16 residues. CDR3 amino acids: CASSLAGTRRTDTQYF. Here the CDR3 DNA reads TGTGCCAGCAGCTTGGCCGGGACTAGAAGGACAGATACGCAGTATTTT.

This clonotype was seen more than once but under ten times. The chain joins TRBV7-3 to TRBJ2-1, with 7 bases aligning to TRBD2. V dropped 2 bases and J dropped 0; count of bases not matched to a gene: 10. Per the germline V gene, CDR1 is SGHTA and CDR2 is FQGTGA. The CDR3 totals 18 residues. DNA of the CDR3: TGTGCCAGCAGCTTACGCCCCCTGACTAGCCACTCCTACAATGAGCAGTTCTTC. This translates into CASSLRPLTSHSYNEQFF.

The chain employs TRBV9 and TRBJ2-1; D uncertain. Looked up from germline, CDR1 is SGDLS and CDR2 is YYNGEE. The V gene lost 3 bases and the J gene lost 6 bases, with 10 bases spanning the gap. The CDR3 runs to 13 residues. CDR3 bases: TGTGCCAGCAGCGATGGAAGCCCCAATGAGCAGTTCTTC. This translates into CASSDGSPNEQFF.

This chain connects TRBV28 to TRBJ1-2, with D possibly TRBD1 on 5 matching bases. This CDR3 region has 15 residues. Germline V gives CDR1 MDHEN, CDR2 SYDVKM. Trimming shortened V by 3 bases and J by 6 bases, and 17 bases separated the two germline ends. This chain's CDR3 is CASSFGALTPDGYTF. CDR3 in DNA: TGTGCCAGCAGTTTTGGGGCATTGACTCCAGATGGCTACACCTTC.

In its sample, this clonotype was seen a few times. The chain carries TRBV12-3 or TRBV12-4 and TRBJ1-3; no clear D gene. The CDR3 totals 13 residues. With 7 bases removed from V and 0 bases from J, the gap between germline ends came to 7 bases. CDR3 nucleotides: TGTGCCAGCAAGAGAGGCTCTGGAAACACCATATATTTT. Its translation is CASKRGSGNTIYF.

Details on this clonotype: One end of the junction is discordant with germline, which a read error may explain. The CDR3 sequence is CATSGERQGRSEKLFF. The CDR3 DNA is TGTGCCACCAGCGGAGAGAGACAGGGGAGGTCTGAAAAACTGTTTTTT. The J gene is TRBJ1-4, the V gene TRBV15; TRBD1 aligns across 8 bases. Germline V gene sequence: CDR1 LNHNV, CDR2 YYDKDF (reference sequence). The CDR3 sequence is 16 residues long. Drawing the rest from reference TRBV15 and TRBJ1-4, the complete variable domain is DAMVIQNPRYQVTQFGKPVTLSCSQTLNHNVMYWYQQKSSQAPKLLFHYYDKDFNNEADTPDNFQSRRPNTSFCFLDIRSPGLGDTAMYLCATSGERQGRSEKLFFGSGTQLSVL.

This clonotype has ten or more counts. V usage is TRBV7-2 and J usage is TRBJ2-7, with D possibly called TRBD1 or TRBD2 (6 bases each). V lost 2 bases and J 5 bases, leaving 10 bases between the germline ends. The CDR3 loop spans 13 amino acids. Germline V gene lookup returns CDR1 SGHTA and CDR2 FQGNSA. The CDR3: CASSLHREDEQYV. CDR3 bases: TGTGCCAGCAGCTTACACAGGGAGGACGAGCAGTACGTC.

CDR3 nucleotide sequence: TGTGCCAGCAGTTTTTATTCTGGCTTCCAAGAGACCCAGTACTTC. Translating it yields CASSFYSGFQETQYF. The chain recombines TRBV27 with TRBJ2-5, with no clear D. The CDR3 loop spans 15 amino acids. The germline V gene encodes CDR1 MNHEY and CDR2 SMNVEV (reference sequence). V was trimmed by 3 bases and J by 1 base, leaving 12 bases between them.

V gene TRBV27 combines with J gene TRBJ1-4; D is unclear. This CDR3 is built from 15 residues. Germline V gene lookup returns CDR1 MNHEY and CDR2 SMNVEV (reference sequence). Trimming took off 1 base at V and 7 bases at J, with 13 bases between the two ends. The CDR3 here is CASSLWRKEGEKLFF. The CDR3 DNA follows: TGTGCCAGCAGTTTATGGCGAAAGGAGGGTGAAAAACTGTTTTTT.

This clonotype turned up a few times. Here the CDR3 reads CASSPEGSRVRTF. The CDR3 DNA is TGTGCCAGCAGCCCAGAGGGCTCTAGGGTGCGGACCTTC. V and J are TRBV7-9 and TRBJ1-2; D is undetermined. The CDR3 has 13 amino acids. The germline CDR1 and CDR2 sequences are SEHNR and FQNEAQ (reference sequence). V dropped 5 bases and J dropped 14 bases, with 21 bases sitting between them.

This clonotype appeared many times. An end of the junction differs from the germline gene, which may be a read error. The rearrangement uses TRBV7-2 and TRBJ2-2, with TRBD2 identical over 9 bases. The CDR3 is made up of 18 amino acids. Germline assignment: CDR1 SGHTA and CDR2 FQGNSA. The CDR3 sequence: CASSIAGALNANTGELFF. The CDR3 DNA sequence: TGTGCCAGCAGCATAGCGGGGGCCCTAAACGCGAACACCGGGGAGCTGTTTTTT. Complete variable domain (other parts from reference TRBV7-2 and TRBJ2-2): GAGVSQSPSNKVTEKGKDVELRCDPISGHTALYWYRQSLGQGLEFLIYFQGNSAPDKSGLPSDRFSAERTGGSVSTLTIQRTQQEDSAVYLCASSIAGALNANTGELFFGEGSRLTVL.

In this sample, this clonotype turned up a few times. The chain combines TRBV5-6 with TRBJ2-7; no firm D call. The CDR3 has 15 amino acids. Germline CDR1 is SGHDT and CDR2 is YYEEEE. V lost 0 bases to trimming and J lost 0 bases, with 10 bases between them. In nucleotides, the CDR3 is TGTGCCAGCAGCTTGGGGGGATATAACTCCTACGAGCAGTACGTC. Its translation is CASSLGGYNSYEQYV.

This clonotype has ten or more counts. V is TRBV27 and J is TRBJ2-7, with TRBD1 matching 7 bases. The germline V gene has CDR1 MNHEY and CDR2 SMNVEV (reference sequence). V lost 5 bases and J lost 6; bases outside the gene matches: 10. This CDR3 has 14 amino acids. Written as DNA, the CDR3 is TGTGCCAGCAGTCTACGAAACACAGGGGTCGAGCAGTACTTC. Its translation is CASSLRNTGVEQYF.

This clonotype was seen a handful of times. The CDR3: CATSRDNGRYNSPLHF. CDR3 nucleotide sequence: TGTGCCACCAGCAGAGATAACGGCAGATATAATTCACCCCTCCACTTT. The chain employs TRBV15 and TRBJ1-6; D unresolved. V gave up 0 bases and J gave up 4 bases, with 10 bases separating them. Germline lookup yields CDR1 LNHNV and CDR2 YYDKDF (reference sequence). The CDR3 contains 16 residues.